These 24 T cell receptor beta chains came from one sample sequenced in a study of blood T cell repertoires in COVID-19 (dated by TCRdb to about 2020). The receptor library was made with the immunoSEQ multiplex PCR assay. Sourced from immuneACCESS, this table was stored by TCRdb with only in-frame sequences that have V and J called. A share of the clones is absent; for the studies checked, an unresolved V gene accounts for under half, and the remainder has no known explanation. This sample lists hundreds of thousands of clones; more than 85% were detected once. 0.82% of the sample is taken by the ten largest. The source material was peripheral blood. These TCRs come from a man in his sixties with COVID-19, enrolled during active disease.

The rearrangement joins TRBV6-5 to TRBJ2-7; D remains unclear. The V and J ends lost 6 bases and 6 bases respectively, with 6 bases between them. The CDR3 sequence is 10 residues long. Per the germline V gene, CDR1 is MNHEY and CDR2 is SVGAGI. The CDR3 protein is CASRGSEQYF. In DNA form, the CDR3 reads TGTGCCAGCAGGGGCTCCGAGCAGTACTTC.

The rearrangement uses TRBV27 and TRBJ1-2; 7 nucleotides line up with TRBD1. The V gene's germline CDR1 is MNHEY and CDR2 SMNVEV (reference sequence). Germline trimming cut 4 bases from V and 3 bases from J; bases unmatched to any gene: 8. The CDR3 consists of 15 residues. The CDR3 sequence is CASSSTGAVDYGYTF. The DNA of the CDR3 is TGTGCCAGCAGTTCAACAGGGGCGGTGGACTATGGCTACACCTTC.

The V gene is TRBV25-1, the J gene TRBJ2-7; 8 nucleotides agree with TRBD2. The germline V gene encodes CDR1 MGHDK and CDR2 SYGVNS. The CDR3 is 16 residues long. The V gene end was trimmed by 4 bases and the J gene end by 1 base; junction bases not matched to a gene: 9. CDR3 sequence reads: CASSARGGLQSYEQYF. CDR3 nucleotide sequence: TGTGCCAGCAGTGCCCGGGGGGGTCTCCAGTCCTACGAGCAGTACTTC.

A remark on this clone: The CDR3 end shows no conserved phenylalanine or tryptophan, and so a read error is likely. The DNA is omitted, as the CDR3 cannot be located on it reliably, and the CDR3 follows TCRdb's listing. The V gene is TRBV9, the J gene TRBJ1-1; the table's D call of TRBD1 was not tested on the DNA. Germline V CDR1 and CDR2: SGDLS, YYNGEE. 10 amino acids form the CDR3, both terminal residues included. CDR3 sequence reads: CASSVETGQN.

This clone came up a few times. The chain joins TRBV3-1 (or the pseudogene TRBV3-2) to TRBJ1-1, with D maybe TRBD1 (6 bases). The V gene lost 4 bases and the J gene lost 6 bases, with 12 bases spanning the gap. CDR1 LGHDT and CDR2 YNNKEL come from the germline V gene (reference sequence). The CDR3 is 13 amino acids. Here the CDR3 reads CASSLRGASEAFF. The DNA of the CDR3 is TGTGCCAGCAGCCTCCGGGGGGCATCTGAAGCTTTCTTT.

The chain uses TRBV5-8 and TRBJ2-7, with D maybe TRBD2 (5 bases). The CDR3 sequence is 16 residues long. V lost 4 bases, J lost 5 bases, and 22 bases lay in between. Germline V gene data show CDR1 as SGHTS and CDR2 as YDEGEE. The CDR3 DNA sequence: TGTGCCAGCAGCCGACTCGGAGCAACACGGGGAAACGAGCAGTACTTC. As protein: CASSRLGATRGNEQYF. Complete variable domain (other parts from reference TRBV5-8 and TRBJ2-7): EAGVTQSPTHLIKTRGQQATLRCSPISGHTSVYWYQQALGLGLQFLLWYDEGEERNRGNFPPRFSGRQFPNYSSELNVNALELEDSALYLCASSRLGATRGNEQYFGPGTRLTVT.

CDR3 DNA sequence: TGTGCCAGCAGCTTCCCAACGGCAGGGAACTATGGCTACACCTTC. Its protein product is CASSFPTAGNYGYTF. This chain connects TRBV11-2 to TRBJ1-2; TRBD1 might be the D (5 bases). V shed 3 bases and J shed 2 bases, with 13 bases lying between them. From germline, CDR1 is SGHAT and CDR2 FQNNGV. The CDR3 has 15 residues.

The chain recombines TRBV4-1 with TRBJ1-6; D gene unclear. V lost 9 bases and J lost 8, with 17 bases in between. CDR1 is MGHRA, CDR2 YSYEKL, per germline. This CDR3 comprises 14 residues. The CDR3 loop is CASRPLGRYSPLHF. CDR3 in DNA: TGCGCCAGTCGACCACTAGGGAGATATTCACCCCTCCACTTT.

This clone was detected only once. The V call is TRBV7-3, the J call TRBJ2-3; D not certain. The CDR3 covers 13 residues. V lost 2 bases and J lost 6, with 9 bases in between. CDR1 and CDR2 (germline): SGHTA, FQGTGA. In DNA form, the CDR3 reads TGTGCCAGCAGCTTAGACACCATGGATACGCAGTATTTT. As protein: CASSLDTMDTQYF. Drawing the rest from reference TRBV7-3 and TRBJ2-3, the complete variable domain is GAGVSQTPSNKVTEKGKYVELRCDPISGHTALYWYRQSLGQGPEFLIYFQGTGAADDSGLPNDRFFAVRPEGSVSTLKIQRTERGDSAVYLCASSLDTMDTQYFGPGTRLTVL.

This chain joins TRBV27 and TRBJ1-4; tentatively, D is TRBD1 (6 bases). The germline V gene encodes CDR1 MNHEY and CDR2 SMNVEV (reference sequence). V shed 5 bases and J shed 5 bases, with 15 bases lying between them. This CDR3 has 15 amino acids. The CDR3 sequence: CASSPYSGTNEKLFF. CDR3 sequence (DNA): TGTGCCAGCAGTCCCTACTCCGGGACAAATGAAAAACTGTTTTTT.

CDR3 in amino acids: CASSEGAPQFYGYTF. The CDR3 nucleotides are TGTGCCAGCAGTGAGGGGGCGCCTCAATTCTATGGCTACACCTTC. The gene calls are TRBV2 and TRBJ1-2, with a possible D match to TRBD1 (6 bases). V lost 3 bases, J lost 4 bases, and 15 bases lay in between. Germline values: CDR1 SNHLY, CDR2 FYNNEI. The CDR3 loop spans 15 amino acids.

The chain has TRBV12-3 or TRBV12-4 and TRBJ1-2; D unresolved. The CDR3 sequence is 13 residues long. V shed 1 base and J shed 7 bases, with 10 bases lying between them. The CDR3 region is CASSLGGGPGYTF. DNA for the CDR3: TGTGCCAGCAGTTTAGGAGGAGGGCCTGGCTACACCTTC.

The gene calls are TRBV6-5 and TRBJ2-1; D may be TRBD2 (6 bases). The ends were cut back, 2 bases at V and 4 bases at J, with 9 bases in the middle. The germline V gene has CDR1 MNHEY and CDR2 SVGAGI. This CDR3 contains 14 residues. DNA for the CDR3: TGTGCCAGCAGTTACCGCGGGATTTACAATGAGCAGTTCTTC. Translating it yields CASSYRGIYNEQFF.

The chain couples TRBV25-1 to TRBJ1-2; a weak D match, TRBD1 (6 bases). The CDR3 length is 15 residues. Germline loops: CDR1 MGHDK, CDR2 SYGVNS. V lost 3 bases and J lost 5, with 16 bases in between. For the CDR3, the DNA is TGTGCCAGCAGTGATCAGGGAATTGGGACATATGGCTACACCTTC. Its protein is CASSDQGIGTYGYTF.

The chain combines TRBV3-1 (or the pseudogene TRBV3-2) with TRBJ2-3, with D possibly matching TRBD2 (6 bases). V was clipped by 3 bases and J by 1 base, with 14 bases between them. The CDR3 spans 16 residues. Germline V gene data show CDR1 as LGHDT and CDR2 as YNNKEL (reference sequence). The CDR3 loop reads CASSHLSSGGTDTQYF. Written as DNA, the CDR3 is TGTGCCAGCAGCCATCTATCGTCGGGGGGCACAGATACGCAGTATTTT.

The chain employs TRBV19 and TRBJ1-1, with no clear D. The CDR3 length is 11 residues. V gave up 7 bases and J gave up 8 bases, with 11 bases separating them. Germline V CDR1 and CDR2: LNHDA, SQIVND (reference sequence). In DNA form, the CDR3 reads TGTGCCAGTACCATAGCCCTGGAAGCTTTCTTT. Translating it yields CASTIALEAFF.

This clone was counted a single time. The CDR3 sequence is CASSPGLSSGNTIYF. The CDR3 bases are TGTGCCAGCAGCCCCGGACTGAGCTCTGGAAACACCATATATTTT. V usage is TRBV5-5 and J usage is TRBJ1-3, with unresolved D. The CDR3 runs 15 residues. V lost 4 bases to trimming and J lost 0 bases, with 11 bases between them. CDR1 and CDR2 (germline): SGHKS, YYEKEE (reference sequence).

The chain has TRBV19 and TRBJ1-3, with TRBD1 matching 8 bases. Unmatched junction bases numbered 6, after V lost 7 bases and J lost 1 base. The CDR3 is made up of 15 amino acids. Germline V gene sequence: CDR1 LNHDA, CDR2 SQIVND (reference sequence). The CDR3 region has the DNA TGTGCCAGTATCCAGGACAGGGTTTCTGGAAACACCATATATTTT. The encoded protein is CASIQDRVSGNTIYF.

The chain recombines TRBV28 with TRBJ1-3; 8 nucleotides match TRBD1. This CDR3 spans 13 amino acids. Germline V gives CDR1 MDHEN, CDR2 SYDVKM. Unmatched junction bases numbered 4, after V lost 8 bases and J lost 4 bases. The CDR3 spells CASGGDRGNTIYF. For the CDR3, the DNA is TGTGCCAGCGGAGGGGACAGGGGAAACACCATATATTTT.

This chain connects TRBV28 to TRBJ1-1; tentative D call: TRBD1 (6 bases). The CDR3 consists of 14 residues. Germline V gives CDR1 MDHEN, CDR2 SYDVKM. With 7 bases removed from V and 4 bases from J, the gap between germline ends came to 16 bases. The DNA of the CDR3 is TGTGCCAGCATCCGCCCAGGGGCGGGCACTGAAGCTTTCTTT. Its protein is CASIRPGAGTEAFF.

Only a few counts were recorded for this clone. The chain recombines TRBV2 with TRBJ1-5; D unresolved. Germline values: CDR1 SNHLY, CDR2 FYNNEI. This CDR3 is built from 11 residues. Deletions cut 5 bases from V and 7 bases from J, with 6 bases between. CDR3 in amino acids: CASSFGQPQHF. The DNA for the CDR3 is TGTGCCAGCAGTTTCGGGCAGCCCCAGCATTTT.

The chain links TRBV6-5 to TRBJ1-6, with D possibly TRBD1 on 5 matching bases. The CDR3 loop spans 15 amino acids. V lost 9 bases to trimming and J lost 7 bases, with 19 bases between them. The V gene's germline CDR1 is MNHEY and CDR2 SVGAGI. CDR3 bases: TGTGCCAGTGGAAACAGGACCGTCCGGAATTCACCCCTCCACTTT. As protein: CASGNRTVRNSPLHF.

This chain uses TRBV5-1 with TRBJ1-5; TRBD1 matches at 8 bases. Germline V lookup: CDR1 SGHRS, CDR2 YFSETQ. The V segment lost 3 bases and the J segment 3 bases; nucleotides outside the gene matches: 5. The CDR3 runs to 15 residues. The CDR3 coding sequence is TGCGCCAGCAGCTGGACAGGGTCCACCAATCAGCCCCAGCATTTT. It codes for CASSWTGSTNQPQHF.

The V and J genes are TRBV3-1 (or the pseudogene TRBV3-2) and TRBJ2-3; 11 nucleotides align to TRBD2. Germline V gene data show CDR1 as LGHDT and CDR2 as YNNKEL (reference sequence). CDR3 size: 16 residues. With 2 bases clipped from V and 3 bases from J, the junction kept 4 bases outside the gene matches. The CDR3 coding sequence is TGTGCCAGCAGCCAATCTAGCGGGAGGTTAACAGATACGCAGTATTTT. Residues: CASSQSSGRLTDTQYF.